Listed below are T cell receptor beta chains from one sample, sequenced in a study of cytomegalovirus exposure and HLA in healthy donors. The assay was immunoSEQ multiplex PCR, and TCRdb's table has in-frame clones only and misses some. The data contain fewer than 150,000 clones, around 77% of them singletons. Sequenced input: PBMCs. All receptors derive from a woman aged 50 to 60 in good health and CMV-seronegative. Both conserved end residues are part of each CDR3. A D gene is named only where the DNA matches it firmly. Size is omitted from some rows. Given values are once, few, many or a class for expanded clones.

J gene,V gene,D gene,clone size,CDR3 protein,CDR3 DNA
TRBJ1-1,TRBV5-6,NA,few,CASSLQWRAEMNTEAFF,TGTGCCAGCAGCTTGCAATGGAGAGCAGAAATGAACACTGAAGCTTTCTTT
TRBJ1-6,TRBV6-1,NA,few,CAGSDGGLGGALHF,TGTGCCGGCTCTGACGGAGGATTAGGGGGGGCCCTCCACTTT
TRBJ2-7,TRBV11-2,NA,NA,CASSPGWVSSYEQYF,TGTGCCAGCAGCCCAGGTTGGGTTAGCTCCTACGAGCAGTACTTC
TRBJ2-1,TRBV13,NA,NA,CASRPGSSSYNEQFF,TGTGCCAGCAGGCCCGGGTCTAGCTCCTACAATGAGCAGTTCTTC
TRBJ1-1,TRBV7-2,NA,NA,CASSLVGVREAFF,TGTGCCAGCAGCTTAGTAGGGGTGCGCGAAGCTTTCTTT
TRBJ2-7,TRBV10-3,TRBD1,NA,CAIRRDRGLSEQYF,TGTGCCATCCGGAGGGACAGGGGGCTTTCCGAGCAGTACTTC
TRBJ1-5,TRBV19,NA,few,CASSMRLRQPQHF,TGTGCCAGTAGTATGCGGCTGCGCCAGCCCCAGCATTTT
TRBJ1-2,TRBV4-1,NA,NA,CASSQYPGSGDYGYTF,TGCGCCAGCAGCCAGTACCCCGGGTCCGGCGACTATGGCTACACCTTC
TRBJ1-2,TRBV7-6,TRBD1,NA,CASSLQDRDQYGYTF,TGTGCCAGCAGCTTACAGGACAGGGACCAGTATGGCTACACCTTC
TRBJ2-5,TRBV7-2,NA,NA,CASSSNGRDGPKYF,TGTGCCAGCAGCTCGAATGGCAGGGATGGCCCAAAGTACTTC
TRBJ1-1,TRBV7-9,NA,NA,CASGKGGSNTEAFF,TGTGCCAGCGGAAAAGGGGGTTCCAACACTGAAGCTTTCTTT
TRBJ2-5,TRBV30,NA,NA,CAWSHGAQETQYF,TGTGCCTGGAGTCATGGAGCCCAAGAGACCCAGTACTTC
TRBJ2-5,TRBV7-8,NA,NA,CASSLLGEGETQYF,TGTGCCAGCAGCCTCCTCGGGGAAGGGGAGACCCAGTACTTC
TRBJ1-2,TRBV29-1,NA,NA,CSVEVGQGAGGYTF,TGCAGCGTTGAAGTGGGGCAGGGAGCGGGGGGCTACACCTTC
TRBJ2-5,TRBV28,TRBD1,once,CASSLGGQGAETQYF,TGTGCCAGCAGTTTAGGTGGACAGGGGGCTGAGACCCAGTACTTC
TRBJ1-3,TRBV6-5,NA,NA,CASSIQLSGNTIYF,TGTGCCAGCAGTATCCAGTTATCTGGAAACACCATATATTTT
TRBJ1-2,TRBV5-1,NA,NA,CASSEGSYGYTF,TGCGCCAGCAGCGAAGGGAGCTATGGCTACACCTTC
TRBJ2-1,TRBV27,TRBD2,NA,CAIRGGLARNEQFF,TGTGCCATACGGGGGGGGCTAGCTCGCAATGAGCAGTTCTTC
TRBJ2-7,TRBV11-3,NA,NA,CASSLGGSSYEQYF,TGTGCCAGCAGCTTAGGGGGCAGCTCCTACGAGCAGTACTTC
TRBJ2-1,TRBV19,TRBD2,once,CASSTPSTGTSGYNEQFF,TGTGCCAGTAGTACCCCATCAACCGGGACTAGCGGCTACAATGAGCAGTTCTTC
TRBJ2-2,TRBV7-6,TRBD2,NA,CASSLAGAGTSYKGYTGELFF,TGTGCCAGCAGCTTAGCTGGGGCCGGGACTAGCTATAAGGGGTACACCGGGGAGCTGTTTTTT
TRBJ2-7,TRBV27,NA,NA,CASSNRPGRDEQYF,TGTGCCAGCAGTAACCGGCCCGGCCGGGACGAGCAGTACTTC
TRBJ1-1,TRBV15,TRBD1,NA,CATGTGGNTEAFF,TGTGCCACGGGGACAGGGGGGAACACTGAAGCTTTCTTT
TRBJ1-5,TRBV18,NA,NA,CASSPGANQSQHF,TGTGCCAGCTCACCCGGAGCAAATCAGTCCCAGCATTTT
TRBJ2-3,TRBV20-1,NA,NA,CSAATGDTQYF,TGCAGTGCTGCCACCGGAGATACGCAGTATTTT
TRBJ1-4,TRBV4-1,NA,NA,CASSQVGKQAFNEKLFF,TGCGCCAGCAGCCAAGTTGGGAAACAGGCTTTTAATGAAAAACTGTTTTTT
TRBJ2-3,TRBV27,NA,few,CASSFGYTDTQYF,TGTGCCAGCAGTTTCGGGTACACAGATACGCAGTATTTT
TRBJ2-1,TRBV5-1,TRBD2,NA,CASSLTSGFSYNEQFF,TGCGCCAGCAGCTTGACTAGCGGATTCTCCTACAATGAGCAGTTCTTC
TRBJ1-4,TRBV25-1,TRBD1,NA,CASAPGQGLGKLFF,TGTGCCAGCGCACCGGGACAGGGGCTTGGAAAACTGTTTTTT
TRBJ2-1,TRBV14,TRBD1,NA,CASSQDNRGDEQFF,TGTGCCAGCAGCCAAGACAACAGGGGTGATGAGCAGTTCTTC
TRBJ1-4,TRBV6-6,NA,NA,CASSYQGGATNEKLFF,TGTGCCAGCAGTTACCAGGGCGGGGCAACTAATGAAAAACTGTTTTTT
TRBJ2-1,TRBV18,NA,NA,CASSPVTTSTNEQFF,TGTGCCAGCTCACCAGTCACTACCTCTACCAATGAGCAGTTCTTC
TRBJ2-1,TRBV7-7,NA,NA,CASSLAGHYNEQFF,TGTGCTAGCAGCTTAGCTGGGCACTACAATGAGCAGTTCTTC
TRBJ2-2,TRBV7-9,NA,NA,CASSWLALNTGELFF,TGTGCCAGCAGCTGGCTAGCGCTGAACACCGGGGAGCTGTTTTTT
TRBJ1-5,TRBV28,NA,NA,CASQNPTSLHQPQHF,TGTGCCAGCCAAAACCCTACCTCCTTGCACCAGCCCCAGCATTTT
TRBJ1-6,TRBV5-1,TRBD1,NA,CASSPGQGDSPLHF,TGCGCCAGCAGCCCGGGACAGGGCGATTCACCCCTCCACTTT
TRBJ1-5,TRBV5-1,TRBD1,NA,CASRTGDSQPQHF,TGCGCCAGTCGCACAGGGGACAGTCAGCCCCAGCATTTT
TRBJ2-7,TRBV2,TRBD2,once,CASSEASGPYEQYF,TGTGCCAGCAGTGAGGCTAGCGGCCCCTACGAGCAGTACTTC
TRBJ1-1,TRBV6-5,NA,NA,CASSYPPRAFF,TGTGCCAGCAGTTACCCCCCGCGAGCTTTCTTT
TRBJ1-2,TRBV4-1,NA,NA,CASSHEISGSHYGYTF,TGCGCCAGCAGCCACGAAATCAGCGGGTCTCACTATGGCTACACCTTC
TRBJ2-5,TRBV7-8,NA,few,CASSPTRTVQETQYF,TGTGCCAGCAGCCCAACGCGGACTGTACAAGAGACCCAGTACTTC
TRBJ1-3,TRBV4-3,NA,NA,CASSRDSTGTGNTIYF,TGCGCCAGCAGCCGCGATTCGACAGGTACTGGAAACACCATATATTTT
TRBJ2-3,TRBV7-3,NA,NA,CASSLGRGTDTQYF,TGTGCCAGCAGCTTAGGCAGGGGAACAGATACGCAGTATTTT
TRBJ2-3,TRBV10-3,NA,NA,CAIRTFSSTDTQYF,TGTGCCATCAGGACTTTCTCTAGCACAGATACGCAGTATTTT
TRBJ1-4,TRBV18,TRBD1,NA,CASSPSGGSVGEKLFF,TGTGCCAGCTCACCATCAGGGGGATCGGTCGGTGAAAAACTGTTTTTT
TRBJ1-2,TRBV19,NA,once,CASSLNSENGYTF,TGTGCCAGTAGTTTGAATAGTGAAAATGGCTACACCTTC
TRBJ1-1,TRBV5-8,TRBD1,NA,CASSFGDRDVNTEAFF,TGTGCCAGCAGCTTTGGGGACAGGGATGTGAACACTGAAGCTTTCTTT
TRBJ2-7,TRBV5-1,TRBD1,NA,CASSENTQGLYEQYF,TGCGCCAGCAGCGAAAATACACAGGGGTTGTACGAGCAGTACTTC
TRBJ1-1,TRBV21-1,NA,NA,CASSKVAGQQKVPEAFF,TGTGCCAGCAGCAAAGTGGCTGGTCAACAGAAGGTACCCGAAGCTTTCTTT
TRBJ2-7,TRBV10-3,TRBD1,NA,CAISESGDSYEQYF,TGTGCCATCAGTGAGTCGGGGGACAGCTACGAGCAGTACTTC
TRBJ2-3,TRBV27,NA,NA,CASSFAGPGLHMQYF,TGTGCCAGCAGTTTCGCCGGCCCGGGATTACATATGCAGTATTTT
TRBJ2-5,TRBV7-2,NA,NA,CASRPTSTNLGTQYF,TGTGCCAGCAGACCCACTAGTACTAATTTAGGGACCCAGTACTTC
TRBJ2-1,TRBV5-1,TRBD2,NA,CASSLGGGALLDEQFF,TGCGCCAGCAGCCTGGGCGGGGGGGCCCTCTTGGATGAGCAGTTCTTC
TRBJ1-2,TRBV28,TRBD1,NA,CASSQPGQGVNYGYTF,TGTGCCAGCAGTCAACCGGGACAGGGGGTTAACTATGGCTACACCTTC